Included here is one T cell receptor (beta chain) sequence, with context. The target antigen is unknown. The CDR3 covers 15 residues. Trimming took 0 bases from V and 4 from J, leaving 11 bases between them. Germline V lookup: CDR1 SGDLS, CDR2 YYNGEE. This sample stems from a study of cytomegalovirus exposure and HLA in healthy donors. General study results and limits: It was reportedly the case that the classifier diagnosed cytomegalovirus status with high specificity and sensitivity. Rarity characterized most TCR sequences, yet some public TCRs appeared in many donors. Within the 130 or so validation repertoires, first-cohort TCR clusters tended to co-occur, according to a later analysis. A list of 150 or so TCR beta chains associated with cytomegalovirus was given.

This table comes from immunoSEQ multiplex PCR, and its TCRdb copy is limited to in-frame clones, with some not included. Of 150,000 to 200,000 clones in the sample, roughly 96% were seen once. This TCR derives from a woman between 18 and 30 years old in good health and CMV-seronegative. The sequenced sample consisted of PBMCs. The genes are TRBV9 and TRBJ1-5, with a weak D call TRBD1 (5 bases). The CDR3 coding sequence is TGTGCCAGCAGCGTAGCCCCAGGGCCTAATCAGCCCCAGCATTTT. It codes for CASSVAPGPNQPQHF.